This T cell receptor (beta chain) was captured by sequencing in a study of cytomegalovirus exposure and HLA in healthy donors. Concerning this clone: What it recognizes is unknown.

The CDR3 is made up of 15 amino acids. Trimming cost V 6 bases and J 8 bases; bases outside gene matches: 14. The V gene's germline CDR1 is MNHEY and CDR2 SMNVEV (reference sequence). General study results and limits: TCR beta chains numbering 150 to 200 were designated cytomegalovirus-associated.

The table came from immunoSEQ multiplex PCR; TCRdb's copy has only in-frame clones and leaves some out. The repertoire includes more than 20,000 clones, 95% to 97% of them detected once, and about a tenth sits in the top ten. Input material: PBMCs. The sequence came from a man between 25 and 39 years old in good health and CMV-seropositive. The chain is built from TRBV27 and TRBJ1-1; 8 nucleotides match TRBD1. The CDR3 DNA follows: TGTGCCAGCAGGACTGACAGGGGAGCCACGGTGGAAGCTTTCTTT. Its protein product is CASRTDRGATVEAFF.